Presented here are 7 T cell receptor beta chains from one specimen sequenced in a study of T cell changes during pregnancy in multiple sclerosis. TCRdb's copy holds only in-frame clones and misses some; the assay was immunoSEQ multiplex PCR. The repertoire includes fewer than 40,000 clones, 90% to 95% of them detected once, and approximately 0.79% sits in the top ten. Sequences were derived from CD4+ T cells from peripheral blood mononuclear cells, sampled in the third trimester of pregnancy. These receptors all come from a female donor with multiple sclerosis, enrolled in a pregnancy study.

V and J are TRBV7-2 and TRBJ1-1; D is ambiguous. This CDR3 spans 13 amino acids. V was shortened by 6 bases and J by 5 bases, with 13 bases between the two germline ends. Germline assignment: CDR1 SGHTA and CDR2 FQGNSA. CDR3 sequence (DNA): TGTGCCAGCAGAGAACAGCCGCGTACTGAAGCTTTCTTT. It specifies CASREQPRTEAFF. Variable domain in full (rest from reference TRBV7-2 and TRBJ1-1): GAGVSQSPSNKVTEKGKDVELRCDPISGHTALYWYRQSLGQGLEFLIYFQGNSAPDKSGLPSDRFSAERTGGSVSTLTIQRTQQEDSAVYLCASREQPRTEAFFGQGTRLTVV.

V is TRBV9 and J is TRBJ1-3; no definite D call. The V gene lost 4 bases and the J gene lost 0 bases, with 17 bases spanning the gap. CDR1 and CDR2 (germline): SGDLS, YYNGEE. The CDR3 consists of 17 residues. This CDR3 reads CASSSDAFRGSGNTIYF. The CDR3 coding sequence is TGTGCCAGCAGCTCAGATGCCTTTAGAGGCTCTGGAAACACCATATATTTT.

The V call is TRBV19, the J call TRBJ1-5; D unresolved. CDR1 is LNHDA, CDR2 SQIVND, per germline (reference sequence). V was trimmed by 6 bases and J by 1 base, leaving 10 bases between them. The CDR3 is 14 amino acids. In DNA form, the CDR3 reads TGTGCCAGTAGCGACCCCGGGAGCAATCAGCCCCAGCATTTT. Its protein product is CASSDPGSNQPQHF.

The chain is built from TRBV5-6 and TRBJ2-5; 8 bases are shared with TRBD2. CDR1 is SGHDT, CDR2 YYEEEE, per germline. This CDR3 is built from 14 residues. V lost 0 bases and J lost 5; bases outside the gene matches: 3. The chain's CDR3 is CASSLVSGSETQYF. The CDR3 DNA reads as TGTGCCAGCAGCTTGGTGAGCGGGAGTGAGACCCAGTACTTC.

This clone was observed once. This rearrangement joins TRBV15 to TRBJ2-1; D is perhaps TRBD1 (6 bases). V gave up 5 bases and J gave up 2 bases, with 10 bases separating them. The CDR3 sequence is 14 residues long. CDR1 and CDR2 from the germline V gene are LNHNV and YYDKDF (reference sequence). CDR3 in amino acids: CATSPRQAYNEQFF. CDR3 sequence (DNA): TGTGCCACCAGCCCTAGACAGGCCTACAATGAGCAGTTCTTC.

The chain carries TRBV5-1 and TRBJ1-3; 9 bases map to TRBD1. The CDR3 totals 16 residues. In germline, CDR1 is SGHRS, CDR2 YFSETQ. V lost 4 bases to trimming and J lost 4 bases; unmatched junction nucleotides: 9. The CDR3, as DNA: TGCGCCAGCAGCACCCAGACAGGGGGTAGAGGAAACACCATATATTTT. The encoded protein is CASSTQTGGRGNTIYF.

V is TRBV7-9 and J is TRBJ2-2; tentative D call: TRBD2 (6 bases). CDR1 is SEHNR and CDR2 is FQNEAQ in the germline V gene (reference sequence). V dropped 2 bases and J dropped 4 bases, with 8 bases sitting between them. The length of the CDR3 is 14 residues. This CDR3 is CASSLQGLTGELFF. In DNA form, the CDR3 reads TGTGCCAGCAGCTTACAGGGACTCACCGGGGAGCTGTTTTTT.